One sample yielded the 13 T cell receptor beta chains listed below, sequenced in a study of blood T cell repertoires in COVID-19. Here immunoSEQ multiplex PCR was the method, and the copy in TCRdb shows in-frame clones only, minus some. Of fewer than 250,000 clones listed, under 80% were seen once; the top ten hold 9.5% to 15%. The sample taken for sequencing was peripheral blood. These receptors all come from a woman in her forties or fifties with acute or convalescent COVID-19.

In its sample, this clone was seen once. The gene calls are TRBV5-1 and TRBJ2-1, with D perhaps matching TRBD2 (6 bases). Trimming took 5 bases from V and 5 from J, leaving 14 bases between them. The CDR3 is 14 amino acids. Germline V gene lookup returns CDR1 SGHRS and CDR2 YFSETQ. CDR3 loop: CASSLLAANNEQFF. Written as DNA, the CDR3 is TGCGCCAGCAGTTTACTAGCAGCTAACAATGAGCAGTTCTTC.

With respect to this clone: This same CDR3 is encoded by further DNA sequences in the sample. This chain uses TRBV5-1 with TRBJ2-7, with D uncertain. Germline assignment: CDR1 SGHRS and CDR2 YFSETQ. This CDR3 contains 14 residues. Trimming stripped 0 bases from V and 3 bases from J, with 10 bases between. This CDR3 is CASSLAGGYYEQYF. Here the CDR3 DNA reads TGCGCCAGCAGCTTGGCCGGCGGATACTACGAGCAGTACTTC. The variable domain in full, completed from reference TRBV5-1 and TRBJ2-7, reads KAGVTQTPRYLIKTRGQQVTLSCSPISGHRSVSWYQQTPGQGLQFLFEYFSETQRNKGNFPGRFSGRQFSNSRSEMNVSTLELGDSALYLCASSLAGGYYEQYFGPGTRLTVT.

The rearrangement links TRBV9 to TRBJ2-3, with 9 bases fitting TRBD2. Trimming cost V 10 bases and J 4 bases; bases outside gene matches: 7. The V gene's germline CDR1 is SGDLS and CDR2 YYNGEE. This CDR3 spans 13 amino acids. This CDR3 is CASAGGPADTQYF. Written as DNA, the CDR3 is TGTGCCTCCGCGGGGGGGCCCGCAGATACGCAGTATTTT.

This clone is a singleton in its sample. This sequence joins TRBV10-2 and TRBJ2-1; 15 bases agree with TRBD2. Germline CDR1 WSHSY, CDR2 SAAADI. The CDR3 has 16 residues. V shed 7 bases and J 5 bases; nucleotides not matched to a gene: 6. The CDR3 reads CASTGLAGGFDNEQFF. The CDR3 DNA reads TGCGCCAGCACCGGACTAGCGGGAGGGTTTGACAATGAGCAGTTCTTC.

V is TRBV7-9 and J is TRBJ2-1, with 9 bases identical to TRBD2. In germline, CDR1 is SEHNR, CDR2 FQNEAQ (reference sequence). The CDR3 has 15 amino acids. V trimming: 10 bases; J trimming: 7 bases; junction bases outside the gene matches: 14. The chain's CDR3 is CATSLTAGGSNEQFF. In DNA, the CDR3 is TGTGCCACAAGCTTAACGGCGGGAGGGAGTAATGAGCAGTTCTTC.

This chain links TRBV27 with TRBJ2-2, with 9 nucleotides matching TRBD2. From germline, CDR1 is MNHEY and CDR2 SMNVEV (reference sequence). The CDR3 is 17 amino acids. J lost 3 bases, V lost 4 bases, and 9 bases had no gene match. The CDR3 DNA reads as TGTGCCAGCAGTTCCATCGGGGGACTAGCTTACACCGGGGAGCTGTTTTTT. This translates into CASSSIGGLAYTGELFF.

J is TRBJ2-3 and V is TRBV28; TRBD2 matches 7 bases. The germline CDR1 and CDR2 sequences are MDHEN and SYDVKM. After removal of 6 bases from V and 1 base from J, the junction contained 4 bases not matched to a gene. The CDR3 consists of 14 residues. The CDR3 DNA reads TGTGCCAGCAGCGCGGGGGTCCGCACAGATACGCAGTATTTT. It specifies CASSAGVRTDTQYF.

The CDR3, as DNA: TGTGCCAGCAGTTTAAGGGGAGAGCAGTACTTC. Translation gives CASSLRGEQYF. The chain couples TRBV28 to TRBJ2-7, with TRBD1 as a possible D gene (5 bases). The germline V gene encodes CDR1 MDHEN and CDR2 SYDVKM. The CDR3 consists of 11 residues. With 2 bases removed from V and 7 bases from J, the gap between germline ends came to 6 bases.

Only a few counts were recorded for this clone. The chain couples TRBV15 to TRBJ2-3; 8 nucleotides line up with TRBD1. CDR1 LNHNV and CDR2 YYDKDF come from the germline V gene (reference sequence). The length of the CDR3 is 19 residues. V gave up 1 base and J gave up 3 bases; unmatched junction bases: 15. The CDR3 nucleotides read TGTGCCACCAGCAGAGTGCTGAGGGCAGGGGGCTTCGGAACAGATACGCAGTATTTT. Translating gives CATSRVLRAGGFGTDTQYF.

This chain links TRBV7-2 with TRBJ2-7; 12 nucleotides align to TRBD2. Germline V CDR1 and CDR2: SGHTA, FQGNSA. The trim removed 5 bases at V and 0 bases at J, leaving 14 bases unmatched. The CDR3 sequence is 19 residues long. The CDR3 nucleotides read TGTGCCAGCAGCCCCGAGACTAGCGGGGGCTCCCCGAGCTCCTACGAGCAGTACTTC. Encoded protein: CASSPETSGGSPSSYEQYF.

The rearrangement uses TRBV24-1 and TRBJ2-7; 10 bases match TRBD1. The CDR3 loop spans 15 amino acids. The germline V gene encodes CDR1 KGHDR and CDR2 SFDVKD. V shed 4 bases, J shed 7 bases, and the junction held 9 bases outside the gene matches. CDR3 protein: CATSDRTGGEAEQYF. As DNA, the CDR3 is TGTGCCACCAGTGACCGGACAGGGGGGGAGGCGGAGCAGTACTTC.

V usage is TRBV28 and J usage is TRBJ1-6; D is perhaps TRBD1 (6 bases). CDR1 and CDR2 from the germline V gene are MDHEN and SYDVKM. Trimming cost V 5 bases and J 7 bases, with 21 bases left between them. This CDR3 contains 17 residues. The CDR3 nucleotides are TGTGCCAGCAGTGGGGTTAACAGGGTGACGAGGAATTCACCCCTCCACTTT. Residues: CASSGVNRVTRNSPLHF.

The chain is built from TRBV19 and TRBJ2-1; 12 bases align to TRBD1. CDR3 size: 18 residues. With 3 bases clipped from V and 1 base from J, the junction kept 7 bases outside the gene matches. Germline V lookup: CDR1 LNHDA, CDR2 SQIVND (reference sequence). The CDR3 loop reads CASSIRGTGGRSYNEQFF. The CDR3 bases are TGTGCCAGTAGTATTCGGGGGACAGGGGGCAGGTCCTACAATGAGCAGTTCTTC. The entire variable domain, with the rest obtained from reference TRBV19 and TRBJ2-1, is as follows: DGGITQSPKYLFRKEGQNVTLSCEQNLNHDAMYWYRQDPGQGLRLIYYSQIVNDFQKGDIAEGYSVSREKKESFPLTVTSAQKNPTAFYLCASSIRGTGGRSYNEQFFGPGTRLTVL.